This T cell receptor beta chain appears in the sequencing data of a study of T-cell memory formation after mild COVID-19. Germline V gene lookup returns CDR1 SEHNR and CDR2 FQNEAQ (reference sequence). Trimming removed 8 bases from V and 7 bases from J, with 15 bases in between. The CDR3 is 13 residues long. MiXCR, run by TCRdb on the 5' RACE reads, gives a single entry per CDR3 protein. The sample includes fewer than 400,000 distinct CDR3 sequences, around a sixth of them seen just once. The receptor was derived from a man aged 18 to 35 who had mild COVID-19 (a few samples of this study predate the infection). Cell type and time point are not known. The sequencing sample was made of PBMCs or a T cell subset sorted from them (not recorded which). The chain uses TRBV7-9 and TRBJ1-5; a weak D match, TRBD1 (5 bases). CDR3 residues: CASLPRVYQPQHF. For the CDR3, the DNA is TGTGCCAGCTTACCCAGGGTTTACCAGCCCCAGCATTTT. The full variable domain, with the rest looked up from reference TRBV7-9 and TRBJ1-5, is DTGVSQNPRHKITKRGQNVTFRCDPISEHNRLYWYRQTLGQGPEFLTYFQNEAQLEKSRLLSDRFSAERPKGSFSTLEIQRTEQGDSAMYLCASLPRVYQPQHFGDGTRLSIL.